One TCR beta chain is described in this entry. Its target is not known. Repertoires were generated with immunoSEQ multiplex PCR, while TCRdb's copy carries only in-frame clones and drops some. Of just over 40,000 clones in the sample, approximately 88% are singletons; the top ten hold approximately 1.2%. The sample is drawn from a study of T cells in narcolepsy. Overall study: Patients with NT1 or NT2 and healthy control donors were enrolled.

Study-wide results and caveats: Blood of same and different patients, but not healthy controls, reportedly held recurring autoreactive clonotypes.

The CDR3 contains 15 residues. Germline V gene lookup returns CDR1 LNHDA and CDR2 SQIVND (reference sequence). V lost 4 bases and J 0 bases, leaving 7 bases between the germline ends. The clonotype was recovered from a human donor with narcolepsy. This chain connects TRBV19 to TRBJ2-6; D gene ambiguous. Sequences were obtained from CD45RA- memory CD4+ T cells from PBMCs. The CDR3 sequence is CASSTAISGANVLTF. CDR3 in DNA: TGTGCCAGTAGTACGGCCATCTCTGGGGCCAACGTCCTGACTTTC.